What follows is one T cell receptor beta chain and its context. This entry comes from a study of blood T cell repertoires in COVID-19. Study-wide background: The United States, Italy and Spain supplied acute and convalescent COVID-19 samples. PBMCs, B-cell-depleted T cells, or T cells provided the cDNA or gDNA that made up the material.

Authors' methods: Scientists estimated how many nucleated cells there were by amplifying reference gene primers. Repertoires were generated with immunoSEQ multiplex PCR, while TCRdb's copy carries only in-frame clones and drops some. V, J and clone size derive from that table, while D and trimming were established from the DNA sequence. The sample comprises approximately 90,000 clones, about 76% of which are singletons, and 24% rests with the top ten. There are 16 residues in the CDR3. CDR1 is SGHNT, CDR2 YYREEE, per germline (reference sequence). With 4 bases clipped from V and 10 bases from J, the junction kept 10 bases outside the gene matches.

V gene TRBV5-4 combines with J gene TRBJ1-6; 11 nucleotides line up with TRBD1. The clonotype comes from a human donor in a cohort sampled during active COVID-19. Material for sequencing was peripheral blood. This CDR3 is CASSPGQGATLSPLHF. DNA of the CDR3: TGTGCCAGCAGCCCTGGACAGGGGGCAACCCTCTCACCCCTCCACTTT.